This entry features one TCR beta chain sequence. The sample belongs to a study of blood T cell repertoires in COVID-19. The CDR3 consists of 15 residues. Per the germline V gene, CDR1 is SGDLS and CDR2 is YYNGEE. Trimming at V came to 2 bases and at J to 5 bases, leaving 5 bases not matched to a gene. Per the study methods: Estimates of nucleated cell counts were drawn from the amplification of reference gene primers. Repertoires were generated with immunoSEQ multiplex PCR, while TCRdb's copy carries only in-frame clones and drops some. V, J and clone size derive from that table, while D and trimming were established from the DNA sequence. Here the sample spans around 310,000 clones, around 90% being singletons.

Sequenced sample: peripheral blood. The V call is TRBV9, the J call TRBJ2-5; TRBD2 agrees at 11 bases. The origin of this receptor is a young woman with COVID-19, enrolled during active disease. The DNA for the CDR3 is TGTGCCAGCAGCGTTACTAGCGGGAGATGGGAGACCCAGTACTTC. This codes for CASSVTSGRWETQYF.